The 8 T cell receptor beta chains presented below share a single source sample, sequenced in a study of cytomegalovirus exposure and HLA in healthy donors. Both 60 Vbeta primers and 13 Jbeta primers went into the PCR. Using immunoSEQ multiplex PCR, the repertoire was profiled, and TCRdb retains in-frame clones only, with some absent. Its listing shows around 88,000 clones. The sequencing sample was made of PBMCs. These receptor sequences come from a girl aged 10-17 years in good health and CMV-seropositive.

The chain carries TRBV7-6 and TRBJ1-1; 9 bases map to TRBD1. Germline V gene data show CDR1 as SGHVS and CDR2 as FNYEAQ. The CDR3 covers 13 residues. V lost 5 bases to trimming and J lost 4 bases; unmatched junction nucleotides: 2. Written as DNA, the CDR3 is TGTGCCAGCAGCGTGACAGGGGGCACTGAAGCTTTCTTT. This gives the protein CASSVTGGTEAFF.

The V gene is TRBV6-7, the J gene TRBJ1-1; TRBD1 might be the D (5 bases). TRBV6-7 is reported as an ORF; its role is uncertain. The CDR3 length is 16 residues. V lost 1 base and J 1 base, leaving 13 bases between the germline ends. CDR3 residues: CASSYFPGGGNTEAFF. In DNA form, the CDR3 reads TGTGCCAGCAGTTACTTCCCGGGGGGAGGGAACACTGAAGCTTTCTTT.

The chain uses TRBV6-5 and TRBJ1-2; D is possibly TRBD1 (6 bases). There are 15 residues in the CDR3. V dropped 6 bases and J dropped 0 bases, with 14 bases sitting between them. The germline V gene has CDR1 MNHEY and CDR2 SVGAGI. The CDR3 nucleotides read TGTGCCAGCAGGCAAACAGGGAGAGCTAACTATGGCTACACCTTC. Protein sequence: CASRQTGRANYGYTF.

The rearrangement joins TRBV5-6 to TRBJ1-6; tentatively, D is TRBD1 (5 bases). The ends were cut back, 3 bases at V and 5 bases at J, with 9 bases in the middle. Germline V gene sequence: CDR1 SGHDT, CDR2 YYEEEE. The CDR3 runs 14 residues. CDR3 DNA sequence: TGTGCCAGCAGCTGGGGGGGAAATAATTCACCCCTCCACTTT. It codes for CASSWGGNNSPLHF.

V and J are TRBV6-5 and TRBJ2-3; perhaps TRBD1 as D (6 bases). There are 15 residues in the CDR3. V was pared by 0 bases and J by 2 bases, with 9 bases between. Per the germline V gene, CDR1 is MNHEY and CDR2 is SVGAGI. CDR3 sequence reads: CASSYSGQLTDTQYF. CDR3 sequence (DNA): TGTGCCAGCAGTTACTCCGGACAGCTCACAGATACGCAGTATTTT.

The V gene is TRBV7-7, the J gene TRBJ2-1; 15 positions agree with TRBD2. Germline V gene data show CDR1 as SSHAT and CDR2 as FNYEAQ (reference sequence). J gave up 8 bases and V 3 bases, and 5 bases lay outside the gene matches. The CDR3 extends over 16 amino acids. CDR3 region: CASSFGLAGGRYEQFF. The DNA of the CDR3 is TGTGCCAGCAGCTTCGGACTAGCGGGGGGGAGGTATGAGCAGTTCTTC.

The J gene is TRBJ1-1, the V gene TRBV4-3; no clear D. The germline V gene has CDR1 LGHNA and CDR2 YSLEER. V was shortened by 1 base and J by 0 bases, with 9 bases between the two germline ends. The CDR3 loop spans 15 amino acids. This CDR3 reads CASSQAASMNTEAFF. In DNA form, the CDR3 reads TGCGCCAGCAGCCAAGCTGCGTCAATGAACACTGAAGCTTTCTTT.

This chain links TRBV9 with TRBJ1-1, with 8 positions matching TRBD1. CDR3 length: 15 residues. V shed 0 bases and J 4 bases; nucleotides not matched to a gene: 5. Germline lookup yields CDR1 SGDLS and CDR2 YYNGEE. The CDR3 protein is CASSVDQGAFTEAFF. The CDR3 DNA reads TGTGCCAGCAGCGTAGATCAGGGGGCGTTCACTGAAGCTTTCTTT.